Listed here are 13 T cell receptor beta chains from one sample, sequenced in a study of T cell clones after liver transplantation. Assay: immunoSEQ multiplex PCR; the TCRdb copy retains only in-frame clones and omits some. The sample has roughly 70,000 clones, 80% seen once. The sequencing used CD4+ T cells from blood, collected before liver transplant. The source is a human donor who received a liver transplant.

V and J are TRBV2 and TRBJ2-7; D not resolved. Trimming left V 0 bases short and J 2 bases short, with 8 bases between. Germline V gene lookup returns CDR1 SNHLY and CDR2 FYNNEI. The length of the CDR3 is 14 residues. The CDR3 DNA reads as TGTGCCAGCAGTGAAGCAAGGAACCCCTACGAGCAGTACTTC. Residues: CASSEARNPYEQYF.

V is TRBV18 and J is TRBJ1-4; 8 bases are shared with TRBD1. The germline V gene has CDR1 KGHSH and CDR2 LQKENI. V dropped 2 bases and J dropped 11; count of bases not matched to a gene: 7. The CDR3 has 14 amino acids. The CDR3: CASSPRAGGEKLFF. CDR3 bases: TGTGCCAGCTCACCAAGGGCAGGGGGCGAGAAACTGTTTTTT. Using reference TRBV18 and TRBJ1-4 for the parts outside the CDR3, the full variable domain is NAGVMQNPRHLVRRRGQEARLRCSPMKGHSHVYWYRQLPEEGLKFMVYLQKENIIDESGMPKERFSAEFPKEGPSILRIQQVVRGDSAAYFCASSPRAGGEKLFFGSGTQLSVL.

The chain couples TRBV7-8 to TRBJ2-1; 12 bases agree with TRBD2. Germline lookup yields CDR1 SGHVS and CDR2 FQNEAQ. The CDR3 is made up of 18 amino acids. Trimming removed 6 bases from V and 0 bases from J; junction bases left unmatched: 9. CDR3 sequence reads: CASSLTSGRSPSYNEQFF. CDR3 coding DNA: TGTGCCAGCAGTCTTACTAGCGGGAGGTCCCCCTCCTACAATGAGCAGTTCTTC.

On this clone itself: Other DNA sequences in this specimen translate into the identical CDR3. This chain connects TRBV18 to TRBJ2-5; D unresolved. CDR3 length equals 11 residues. With 1 base removed from V and 3 bases from J, the gap between germline ends came to 0 bases. Germline V gene data show CDR1 as KGHSH and CDR2 as LQKENI. CDR3 sequence (DNA): TGTGCCAGCTCACCACAAGAGACCCAGTACTTC. Its protein product is CASSPQETQYF.

The rearrangement joins TRBV10-1 to TRBJ2-7; 9 bases align to TRBD1. Per germline, CDR1 WNHNN and CDR2 SYGVQD (reference sequence). The junction had 8 bases not matched to a gene; V was cut back by 6 bases and J by 2 bases. The CDR3 is made up of 15 amino acids. The CDR3 loop reads CASSSGQGVPYEQYF. The CDR3 DNA is TGCGCCAGCAGCTCGGGACAGGGCGTCCCCTACGAGCAGTACTTC.

The V call is TRBV27, the J call TRBJ2-7; TRBD1 might be the D (6 bases). V lost 3 bases and J 4 bases, leaving 16 bases between the germline ends. The CDR3 spans 15 residues. CDR1 is MNHEY and CDR2 is SMNVEV in the germline V gene (reference sequence). CDR3 DNA sequence: TGTGCCAGCAGTTTCCGGGCGGGCCAGGGGTACGAGCAGTACTTC. Its protein product is CASSFRAGQGYEQYF.

This rearrangement joins TRBV6-6 to TRBJ1-5, with D perhaps TRBD1 (5 bases). The CDR3 has 14 amino acids. V was shortened by 7 bases and J by 9 bases, with 19 bases between the two germline ends. Germline V CDR1 and CDR2: MNHNY, SVGAGI (reference sequence). In nucleotides, the CDR3 is TGTGCCAGCACCCGAAACGGGGGTGAGAGGCCCCAGCATTTT. Translating gives CASTRNGGERPQHF.

V gene TRBV18 combines with J gene TRBJ1-2; D might be TRBD1 (5 bases). The germline V gene encodes CDR1 KGHSH and CDR2 LQKENI. Trimming removed 5 bases from V and 3 bases from J, with 13 bases in between. The CDR3 has 14 residues. CDR3 DNA: TGTGCCAGCTCATTAACCGGGACGGACTATGGCTACACCTTC. It codes for CASSLTGTDYGYTF.

The chain uses TRBV5-6 and TRBJ2-7; tentatively, D is TRBD1 or TRBD2 (5 bases each). Germline V gives CDR1 SGHDT, CDR2 YYEEEE. V was clipped by 4 bases and J by 0 bases, with 11 bases between them. The CDR3 has 14 residues. The CDR3, as DNA: TGTGCCAGCAGCCTGGGACCGAACTCCTACGAGCAGTACTTC. Translated: CASSLGPNSYEQYF.

The chain recombines TRBV7-2 with TRBJ2-1; weak D call: TRBD1 (5 bases). V lost 1 base and J 9 bases, leaving 10 bases between the germline ends. The germline gives CDR1 SGHTA, CDR2 FQGNSA. This CDR3 comprises 13 residues. The CDR3 DNA sequence: TGTGCCAGCAGCTTAGAAAGGGGAACTGAGCAGTTCTTC. This translates into CASSLERGTEQFF.

The CDR3 here is CASSELKGRGEAFF. CDR3 coding DNA: TGTGCCAGCAGTGAATTGAAGGGACGGGGTGAAGCTTTCTTT. The chain links TRBV2 to TRBJ1-1; maybe TRBD1 (5 bases). The CDR3 contains 14 residues. CDR1 is SNHLY, CDR2 FYNNEI, per germline. The V and J ends lost 2 bases and 7 bases respectively, with 14 bases between them.

The gene calls are TRBV21-1 and TRBJ2-3; no DNA check was done on the table's D call, TRBD2. TRBV21-1 is a pseudogene locus. CDR3 size: 15 residues. CDR3 region: CASSKEREGTDTQYF. CDR3 bases: TGTGCCAGCAGCAAAGAGCGGGAGGGGACAGATACGCAGTATTTT.

The CDR3, as DNA: TGTGCCAGTAGTACCTCGACAGTAGCTAACACTGAAGCTTTCTTT. Protein sequence: CASSTSTVANTEAFF. This chain joins TRBV19 and TRBJ1-1; D is possibly TRBD1 (5 bases). Germline V gene sequence: CDR1 LNHDA, CDR2 SQIVND (reference sequence). The CDR3 loop spans 15 amino acids. V lost 4 bases and J lost 2, with 14 bases in between.